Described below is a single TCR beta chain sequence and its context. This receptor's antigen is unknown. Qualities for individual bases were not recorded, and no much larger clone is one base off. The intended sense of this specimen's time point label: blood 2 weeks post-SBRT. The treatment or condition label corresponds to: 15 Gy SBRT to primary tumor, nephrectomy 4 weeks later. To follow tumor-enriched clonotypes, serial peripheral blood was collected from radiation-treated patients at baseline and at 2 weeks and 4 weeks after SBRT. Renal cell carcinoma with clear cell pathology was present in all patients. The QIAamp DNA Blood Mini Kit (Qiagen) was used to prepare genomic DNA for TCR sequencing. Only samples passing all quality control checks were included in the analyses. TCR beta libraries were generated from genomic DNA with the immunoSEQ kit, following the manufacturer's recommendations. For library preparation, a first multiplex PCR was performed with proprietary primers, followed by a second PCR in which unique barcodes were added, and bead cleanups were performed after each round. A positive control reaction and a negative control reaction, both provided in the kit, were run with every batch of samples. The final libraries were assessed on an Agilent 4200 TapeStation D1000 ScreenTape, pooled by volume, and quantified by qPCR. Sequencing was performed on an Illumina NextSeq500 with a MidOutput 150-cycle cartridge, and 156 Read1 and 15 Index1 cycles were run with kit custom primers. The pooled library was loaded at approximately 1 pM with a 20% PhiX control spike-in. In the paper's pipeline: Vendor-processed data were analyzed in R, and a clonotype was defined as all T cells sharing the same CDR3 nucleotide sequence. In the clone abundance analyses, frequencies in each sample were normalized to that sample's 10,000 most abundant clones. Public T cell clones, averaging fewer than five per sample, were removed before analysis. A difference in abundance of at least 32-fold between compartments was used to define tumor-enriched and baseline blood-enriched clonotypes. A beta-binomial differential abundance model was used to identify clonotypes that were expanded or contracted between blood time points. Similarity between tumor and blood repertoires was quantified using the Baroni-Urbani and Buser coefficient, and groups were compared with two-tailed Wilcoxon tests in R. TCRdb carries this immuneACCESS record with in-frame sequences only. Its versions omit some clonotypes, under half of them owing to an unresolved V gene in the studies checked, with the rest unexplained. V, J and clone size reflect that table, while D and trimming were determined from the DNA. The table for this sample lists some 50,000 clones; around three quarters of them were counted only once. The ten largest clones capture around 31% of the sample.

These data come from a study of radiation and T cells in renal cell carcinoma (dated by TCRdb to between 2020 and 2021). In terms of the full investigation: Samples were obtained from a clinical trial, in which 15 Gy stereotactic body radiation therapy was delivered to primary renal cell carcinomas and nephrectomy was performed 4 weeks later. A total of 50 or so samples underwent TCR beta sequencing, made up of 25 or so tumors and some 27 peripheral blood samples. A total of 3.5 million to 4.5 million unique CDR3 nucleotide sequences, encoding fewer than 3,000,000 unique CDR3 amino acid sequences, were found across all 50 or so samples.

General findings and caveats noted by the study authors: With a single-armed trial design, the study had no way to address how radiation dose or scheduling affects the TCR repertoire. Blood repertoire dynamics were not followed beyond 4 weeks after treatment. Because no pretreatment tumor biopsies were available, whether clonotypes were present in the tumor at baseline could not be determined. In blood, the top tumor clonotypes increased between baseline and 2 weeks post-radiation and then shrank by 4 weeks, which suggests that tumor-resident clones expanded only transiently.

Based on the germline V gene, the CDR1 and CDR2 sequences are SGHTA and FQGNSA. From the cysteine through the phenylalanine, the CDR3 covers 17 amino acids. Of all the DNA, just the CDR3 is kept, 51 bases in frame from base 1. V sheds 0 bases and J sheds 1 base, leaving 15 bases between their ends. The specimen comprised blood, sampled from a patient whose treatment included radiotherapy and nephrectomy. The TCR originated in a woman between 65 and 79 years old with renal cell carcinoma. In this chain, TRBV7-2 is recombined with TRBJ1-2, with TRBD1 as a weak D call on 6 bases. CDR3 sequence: CASSLAPWQGSNYGYTF. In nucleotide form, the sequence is TGTGCCAGCAGCTTAGCCCCGTGGCAGGGGAGTAACTATGGCTACACCTTC.